The 17 T cell receptor beta chains listed next were all sequenced from one sample in a study of OX40 agonist ivuxolimab in advanced cancers. The assay was immunoSEQ multiplex PCR, and TCRdb's table has in-frame clones only and misses some. In the table there are 15,000 to 20,000 clones, roughly 80% of which are singletons. The source was CD4+ or CD8+ T cells sorted from blood, collected in a trial of the OX40 agonist ivuxolimab. These receptors were obtained from an adult with an advanced solid tumor such as melanoma, head and neck, liver or kidney cancer.

The chain combines TRBV7-9 with TRBJ1-4, with D hard to call. Germline loops: CDR1 SEHNR, CDR2 FQNEAQ (reference sequence). CDR3 size: 15 residues. With 5 bases removed from V and 0 bases from J, the gap between germline ends came to 10 bases. The CDR3 reads CASSPLGTTNEKLFF. CDR3 in DNA: TGTGCCAGCAGCCCACTCGGCACAACTAATGAAAAACTGTTTTTT.

The V and J genes are TRBV5-8 and TRBJ2-3; no firm D call. Per the germline V gene, CDR1 is SGHTS and CDR2 is YDEGEE. The V and J ends lost 6 bases and 0 bases respectively, with 11 bases between them. The CDR3 is 14 residues long. CDR3 sequence reads: CASIAGFSTDTQYF. The CDR3 DNA reads TGTGCCAGCATCGCCGGGTTTAGCACAGATACGCAGTATTTT.

The chain uses TRBV9 and TRBJ2-3; D possibly corresponds to TRBD1 (5 bases). Trimming stripped 4 bases from V and 2 bases from J, with 14 bases between. Germline loops: CDR1 SGDLS, CDR2 YYNGEE. CDR3 length: 15 residues. The CDR3 nucleotides are TGTGCCAGCAGCCCCGCTAGGGGCGCCACAGATACGCAGTATTTT. This translates into CASSPARGATDTQYF. Full variable domain (rest looked up from reference TRBV9 and TRBJ2-3): DSGVTQTPKHLITATGQRVTLRCSPRSGDLSVYWYQQSLDQGLQFLIQYYNGEERAKGNILERFSAQQFPDLHSELNLSSLELGDSALYFCASSPARGATDTQYFGPGTRLTVL.

The V and J genes are TRBV10-3 and TRBJ1-3, with D possibly being TRBD1 (6 bases). Deletions cut 6 bases from V and 0 bases from J, with 9 bases between. The CDR3 runs 14 residues. From germline, CDR1 is ENHRY and CDR2 SYGVKD. The CDR3 loop reads CAIRDSASGNTIYF. The CDR3 DNA sequence: TGTGCCATCAGGGACAGCGCCTCTGGAAACACCATATATTTT.

This clone was seen once. This sequence joins TRBV9 and TRBJ1-4; no clear D gene. CDR3 length equals 15 residues. The V gene lost 3 bases and the J gene lost 3 bases, with 12 bases spanning the gap. The germline V gene encodes CDR1 SGDLS and CDR2 YYNGEE. CDR3 sequence reads: CASSEEGRPNEKLFF. CDR3 nucleotides: TGTGCCAGCAGCGAAGAAGGCAGACCTAATGAAAAACTGTTTTTT. Combining the CDR3 with reference TRBV9 and TRBJ1-4 gives the whole variable domain DSGVTQTPKHLITATGQRVTLRCSPRSGDLSVYWYQQSLDQGLQFLIQYYNGEERAKGNILERFSAQQFPDLHSELNLSSLELGDSALYFCASSEEGRPNEKLFFGSGTQLSVL.

The CDR3 sequence is CASSLSNAYGYTF. DNA for the CDR3: TGTGCCAGCAGTTTATCGAACGCTTATGGCTACACCTTC. J is TRBJ1-2 and V is TRBV27; D uncertain. V was clipped by 0 bases and J by 5 bases, with 7 bases between them. Germline V gene sequence: CDR1 MNHEY, CDR2 SMNVEV (reference sequence). The CDR3 has 13 residues.

The rearrangement uses TRBV15 and TRBJ1-4; D is unresolved. CDR3 length equals 13 residues. The germline V gene encodes CDR1 LNHNV and CDR2 YYDKDF (reference sequence). The V and J ends lost 4 bases and 6 bases respectively, with 9 bases between them. CDR3 loop: CATSTEGDEKLFF. The DNA for the CDR3 is TGTGCCACCAGCACGGAGGGAGATGAAAAACTGTTTTTT.

V usage is TRBV5-4 and J usage is TRBJ1-6; maybe TRBD1 (6 bases). In germline, CDR1 is SGHNT, CDR2 YYREEE (reference sequence). V lost 4 bases and J lost 7, with 21 bases in between. The CDR3 extends over 17 amino acids. The CDR3 sequence is CASSHGGAVFENSPLHF. The CDR3 coding sequence is TGTGCCAGCAGCCACGGGGGGGCAGTCTTTGAAAATTCACCCCTCCACTTT.

This clone was found a few times. This chain links TRBV6-5 with TRBJ1-5; D is perhaps TRBD1 (6 bases). Looked up from germline, CDR1 is MNHEY and CDR2 is SVGAGI. V was pared by 7 bases and J by 4 bases, with 11 bases between. The CDR3 consists of 13 residues. In DNA form, the CDR3 reads TGTGCCAGCATGCAGGGGAATAATCAGCCCCAGCATTTT. Its translation: CASMQGNNQPQHF.

V usage is TRBV7-9 and J usage is TRBJ2-2, with unresolved D. The V gene's germline CDR1 is SEHNR and CDR2 FQNEAQ (reference sequence). V was cut by 10 bases and J by 0 bases, with 12 bases left in between. The CDR3 spans 14 residues. CDR3 nucleotide sequence: TGTGCCACCGCCGATTTGGCGAACACCGGGGAGCTGTTTTTT. This gives the protein CATADLANTGELFF.

This clone occurred a few times. V gene TRBV4-3 combines with J gene TRBJ2-1; a possible D gene is TRBD2 (6 bases). The CDR3 loop spans 16 amino acids. CDR1 is LGHNA, CDR2 YSLEER, per germline. V was trimmed by 3 bases and J by 3 bases, leaving 15 bases between them. The CDR3 sequence: CASSHLGGRNYNEQFF. In DNA, the CDR3 is TGCGCCAGCAGCCACCTGGGGGGACGCAACTACAATGAGCAGTTCTTC.

This chain uses TRBV4-3 with TRBJ2-7; D gene uncertain. Per germline, CDR1 LGHNA and CDR2 YSLEER. The CDR3 covers 13 residues. V dropped 1 base and J dropped 7 bases, with 11 bases sitting between them. The CDR3 sequence is CASSQGNLGEQYF. CDR3 bases: TGCGCCAGCAGCCAAGGGAACCTGGGGGAGCAGTACTTC.

V gene TRBV7-9 combines with J gene TRBJ1-4; no firm D call. V shed 6 bases and J shed 0 bases, with 11 bases lying between them. Germline V CDR1 and CDR2: SEHNR, FQNEAQ (reference sequence). The CDR3 consists of 15 residues. CDR3 in amino acids: CASRGRTATNEKLFF. The CDR3 coding sequence is TGTGCCAGCAGGGGAAGGACGGCAACTAATGAAAAACTGTTTTTT.

The CDR3 region has the DNA TGTGCCAGCAGTCTGTGGGGGAACACTGAAGCTTTCTTT. Amino acid sequence: CASSLWGNTEAFF. V usage is TRBV6-8 and J usage is TRBJ1-1; no reliable D call. Trimming took 5 bases from V and 1 from J, leaving 8 bases between them. The CDR3 contains 13 residues. Germline V lookup: CDR1 MNHGY, CDR2 SAAAGT.

The rearrangement links TRBV4-1 to TRBJ2-1; a weak D match, TRBD1 (6 bases). CDR3 size: 17 residues. Germline V gene sequence: CDR1 MGHRA, CDR2 YSYEKL. The V gene lost 0 bases and the J gene lost 0 bases, with 12 bases spanning the gap. CDR3 in amino acids: CASSQDPRGTSYNEQFF. The CDR3 nucleotides read TGCGCCAGCAGCCAAGACCCTAGGGGGACCTCCTACAATGAGCAGTTCTTC.

The J gene is TRBJ2-7, the V gene TRBV2; no firm D call. V dropped 3 bases and J dropped 2 bases, with 11 bases sitting between them. CDR1 SNHLY and CDR2 FYNNEI come from the germline V gene. This CDR3 has 14 amino acids. Here the CDR3 DNA reads TGTGCCAGCAGTGATGAGAACGCCCCCTACGAGCAGTACTTC. It codes for CASSDENAPYEQYF. The full variable domain, rest sourced from reference TRBV2 and TRBJ2-7, is EPEVTQTPSHQVTQMGQEVILRCVPISNHLYFYWYRQILGQKVEFLVSFYNNEISEKSEIFDDQFSVERPDGSNFTLKIRSTKLEDSAMYFCASSDENAPYEQYFGPGTRLTVT.

The V and J genes are TRBV7-9 and TRBJ2-5; 7 bases are a match to TRBD2. This CDR3 has 15 residues. Losses at the gene ends were 6 bases for V and 1 base for J; bases not matched to a gene: 8. The germline V gene has CDR1 SEHNR and CDR2 FQNEAQ (reference sequence). DNA for the CDR3: TGTGCCAGCAGAAACCTTGGGGGGGTCCAAGAGACCCAGTACTTC. Translation: CASRNLGGVQETQYF.